The next 17 T cell receptor beta chains were all read from a single sample in a study of control samples from healthy donors and cancer patients. Sequenced by immunoSEQ multiplex PCR; TCRdb stores in-frame clones only, minus some. The sample holds 100,000 to 150,000 clones, roughly 92% seen once. Sequenced material: PBMCs. Receptors originate from a man older than 75 with head and neck cancer.

This chain connects TRBV6-6 to TRBJ1-1, with 12 positions matching TRBD1. In germline, CDR1 is MNHNY, CDR2 SVGAGI (reference sequence). With 0 bases clipped from V and 1 base from J, the junction kept 0 bases outside the gene matches. The CDR3 sequence is 16 residues long. The CDR3 DNA reads as TGTGCCAGCAGTTACTCGGGACAGGGGGCGAACACTGAAGCTTTCTTT. Translated: CASSYSGQGANTEAFF.

CDR3 amino acids: CASSKATGEDYGYTF. In DNA, the CDR3 is TGTGCCAGCAGCAAAGCCACGGGCGAGGACTATGGCTACACCTTC. The rearrangement joins TRBV21-1 to TRBJ1-2. TRBV21-1 represents a pseudogene. The CDR3 is 15 residues long.

The V and J genes are TRBV30 and TRBJ2-7; 7 bases are a match to TRBD2. Germline V lookup: CDR1 GTSNPN, CDR2 SVGIG (reference sequence). The CDR3 contains 12 residues. With V trimmed by 5 bases and J by 3 bases, 4 bases remained unmatched. The CDR3 DNA reads as TGTGCCTGGGCGGGGAGGGGCTACGAGCAGTACTTC. Protein sequence: CAWAGRGYEQYF.

This clone has only one observation. V gene TRBV6-1 combines with J gene TRBJ2-5; D perhaps matches TRBD1 (5 bases). From germline, CDR1 is MNHNS and CDR2 SASEGT. Between the trimmed V and J ends, which lost 2 bases and 1 base, there was a span of 11 bases. The CDR3 has 15 residues. DNA for the CDR3: TGTGCCAGCAGTGAATTGAATAGGGGCCAAGAGACCCAGTACTTC. Translation gives CASSELNRGQETQYF.

This clone was seen once. This chain uses TRBV5-1 with TRBJ2-2; no reliable D call. Germline CDR1 is SGHRS and CDR2 is YFSETQ. This CDR3 region has 13 residues. Trimming took off 0 bases at V and 4 bases at J, with 4 bases between the two ends. The CDR3 nucleotides are TGCGCCAGCAGCTTGGGGCGCACCGGGGAGCTGTTTTTT. Protein product: CASSLGRTGELFF. Drawing the rest from reference TRBV5-1 and TRBJ2-2, the complete variable domain is KAGVTQTPRYLIKTRGQQVTLSCSPISGHRSVSWYQQTPGQGLQFLFEYFSETQRNKGNFPGRFSGRQFSNSRSEMNVSTLELGDSALYLCASSLGRTGELFFGEGSRLTVL.

V gene TRBV5-1 combines with J gene TRBJ1-1; maybe TRBD1 (6 bases). Deletions cut 6 bases from V and 3 bases from J, with 33 bases between. Per germline, CDR1 SGHRS and CDR2 YFSETQ. This CDR3 has 20 amino acids. CDR3 nucleotides: TGCGCCAGCACCGCAGCACCACTCGGGGGCACCCGGGGCGAGGACACTGAAGCTTTCTTT. This encodes CASTAAPLGGTRGEDTEAFF.

The J gene is TRBJ2-7, the V gene TRBV2; a possible D gene is TRBD1 (5 bases). The CDR3 has 15 residues. With 6 bases removed from V and 1 base from J, the gap between germline ends came to 16 bases. Germline V gives CDR1 SNHLY, CDR2 FYNNEI. This CDR3 reads CASRMGPGRSYEQYF. CDR3 nucleotide sequence: TGTGCCAGCAGAATGGGGCCAGGCCGTTCCTACGAGCAGTACTTC.

The chain couples TRBV29-1 to TRBJ2-4; the match to TRBD1 covers 9 bases. CDR1 is SQVTM and CDR2 is ANQGSEA in the germline V gene. V shed 5 bases and J 4 bases; nucleotides not matched to a gene: 6. The CDR3 has 14 residues. CDR3 coding DNA: TGCAGCGTTCAACTAGGGACAGGGAAAAACATTCAGTACTTC. Translated: CSVQLGTGKNIQYF.

Points on this clone: No DNA is shown, since the ends of the CDR3 on it are uncertain; the CDR3 is the one TCRdb lists. The V gene is TRBV3-1 (or the pseudogene TRBV3-2), the J gene TRBJ2-3; TRBD1 is the table's D call, not checked against the DNA. The germline CDR1 and CDR2 sequences are LGHDT and YNNKEL (reference sequence). Ends included, the CDR3 has 18 residues. The CDR3 loop is CASSLRAGTGPHTDTQYF.

The CDR3 DNA reads TGTGCCAGCAGGCCCCCAGGGGTTGGTGGCTACACCTTC. Translation: CASRPPGVGGYTF. The rearrangement uses TRBV13 and TRBJ1-2, with D possibly TRBD1 on 6 matching bases. The V end was cut by 6 bases, the J end by 7 bases, with 15 bases between. There are 13 residues in the CDR3. Germline V gene sequence: CDR1 PRHDT, CDR2 FYEKMQ (reference sequence).

The rearrangement joins TRBV6-5 to TRBJ2-1, with D uncertain. V was trimmed by 10 bases and J by 6 bases, leaving 22 bases between them. CDR1 MNHEY and CDR2 SVGAGI come from the germline V gene. The CDR3 contains 15 residues. As DNA, the CDR3 is TGTGCCACTTGGCCTGCAGGACGGCCCCTCAATGAGCAGTTCTTC. This codes for CATWPAGRPLNEQFF.

The V gene is TRBV10-3, the J gene TRBJ2-1; TRBD1 aligns across 7 bases. V lost 5 bases to trimming and J lost 3 bases; unmatched junction nucleotides: 10. Germline V gene data show CDR1 as ENHRY and CDR2 as SYGVKD. This CDR3 spans 16 amino acids. CDR3 residues: CAISKTDRVIYNEQFF. CDR3 sequence (DNA): TGTGCCATCAGTAAAACAGACAGGGTAATCTACAATGAGCAGTTCTTC.

The chain is built from TRBV21-1 and TRBJ1-5; the table calls TRBD1, which could not be checked here. TRBV21-1 is a pseudogene locus. The CDR3 extends over 16 amino acids. Written as DNA, the CDR3 is TGTGCCAGCAGCACCCGGGACAGGGAAGATGATCAGCCCCAGCATTTT. It translates to CASSTRDREDDQPQHF.

The chain combines TRBV5-1 with TRBJ2-7, with D possibly being TRBD1 or TRBD2 (5 bases each). V was cut by 3 bases and J by 7 bases, with 14 bases left in between. CDR1 and CDR2 (germline): SGHRS, YFSETQ. CDR3 length: 13 residues. CDR3 sequence: CASSSPGPEEQYF. The CDR3 DNA is TGCGCCAGCAGCTCCCCGGGACCCGAGGAGCAGTACTTC.

The chain combines TRBV11-2 with TRBJ2-1; D is unresolved. The germline V gene has CDR1 SGHAT and CDR2 FQNNGV. The CDR3 consists of 11 residues. Between the trimmed V and J ends, which lost 5 bases and 6 bases, there was a span of 5 bases. The CDR3 loop reads CASSLFNEQFF. DNA of the CDR3: TGTGCCAGCAGCCTGTTCAATGAGCAGTTCTTC. Supplemented by reference TRBV11-2 and TRBJ2-1, the full variable domain reads EAGVAQSPRYKIIEKRQSVAFWCNPISGHATLYWYQQILGQGPKLLIQFQNNGVVDDSQLPKDRFSAERLKGVDSTLKIQPAKLEDSAVYLCASSLFNEQFFGPGTRLTVL.

This clone was detected once. The chain employs TRBV5-1 and TRBJ2-7; D unresolved. V lost 2 bases and J 0 bases, leaving 9 bases between the germline ends. The CDR3 consists of 14 residues. Germline V CDR1 and CDR2: SGHRS, YFSETQ. This CDR3 reads CASSFTGPSYEQYF. Here the CDR3 DNA reads TGCGCCAGCAGCTTCACGGGTCCCTCCTACGAGCAGTACTTC.

The chain is built from TRBV10-2 and TRBJ2-1; possible D gene TRBD1, 5 bases. Germline CDR1 WSHSY, CDR2 SAAADI. This CDR3 is built from 17 residues. The V end lost 8 bases, the J end lost 5 bases, and 25 bases lay between the germline ends. The CDR3 DNA sequence: TGCGCCAGCCAACCGCGAGAGGCATGGGTAGGGGACAATGAGCAGTTCTTC. It yields the protein CASQPREAWVGDNEQFF.